This T cell receptor (beta chain) is from a study of CD8+CD57+ T cells in acquired aplastic anemia. Germline V gene sequence: CDR1 SGHVT, CDR2 SQSDAQ. The V gene lost 5 bases and the J gene lost 2 bases, with 15 bases spanning the gap. The CDR3 runs 15 residues. Regarding this clonotype: A much larger clone differs from this one at a single base, so this may be a read error.

CD8+CD57+ cell expansion, shown by flow cytometry, had occurred in the patients selected for sequencing. Investigators profiled TCR beta VDJ and CDR3 from genomic DNA template. Each CDR3 protein gets one entry after TCRdb re-called the reads with MiXCR. The table shows about 160,000 distinct CDR3 sequences, with around 43% occurring only once. The source is a human donor with aplastic anemia. The chain couples TRBV7-4 to TRBJ1-1; D is unclear. Sample: sorted CD4+, CD8+, or CD8+CD57+ T cells (not recorded which) from PBMCs. CDR3 in amino acids: CASSPRPDPNTEAFF. Here the CDR3 DNA reads TGTGCCAGCAGCCCGCGACCGGACCCTAACACTGAAGCTTTCTTT.